Following are 19 T cell receptor beta chains from one sample sequenced in a study of CD8 T cells in Susac syndrome. Random hexamers were used to reverse transcribe the RNA input (0.5 to 1 ug). TCRdb fed the immunoSEQ multiplex PCR reads into MiXCR, producing one record per CDR3 protein. The table records 160,000 or so distinct CDR3 sequences, approximately 92% of them present only once. Sequenced material: CD4+ T cells from PBMCs. The receptors here all came from a human donor in good health.

The chain couples TRBV6-5 to TRBJ1-1; TRBD1 matches 8 bases. Germline-derived CDR1 and CDR2 are MNHEY and SVGAGI. The trim removed 7 bases at V and 7 bases at J, leaving 2 bases unmatched. CDR3 length: 11 residues. The CDR3 coding sequence is TGTGCCAGCAAGGGGACAGGTGAAGCTTTCTTT. It specifies CASKGTGEAFF.

This rearrangement joins TRBV4-1 to TRBJ2-6, with 10 bases aligning to TRBD1. The CDR3 consists of 17 residues. CDR1 and CDR2 (germline): MGHRA, YSYEKL. V trimming: 5 bases; J trimming: 3 bases; junction bases outside the gene matches: 7. The CDR3 DNA reads TGCGCCAGCAGCGCCAGACAGGGGGCGCGTGGGGCCAACGTCCTGACTTTC. Amino acids: CASSARQGARGANVLTF.

In its sample, this clonotype was seen once. The V call is TRBV20-1, the J call TRBJ1-2; TRBD1 matches at 7 bases. The CDR3 is made up of 12 amino acids. CDR1 is DFQATT and CDR2 is SNEGSKA in the germline V gene (reference sequence). Trimming at V came to 6 bases and at J to 8 bases, leaving 9 bases not matched to a gene. The DNA for the CDR3 is TGCAGTGCCAGGACAGGCGCGAACGGCTACACCTTC. Translated, it gives CSARTGANGYTF.

V gene TRBV5-6 combines with J gene TRBJ1-2; 7 bases fit TRBD1. The CDR3 totals 16 residues. Germline CDR1 reads SGHDT; CDR2 reads YYEEEE. After removal of 4 bases from V and 0 bases from J, the junction contained 9 bases not matched to a gene. CDR3 in DNA: TGTGCCAGCAGCCAACCGTCTGGACAGGCTAACTATGGCTACACCTTC. Translation gives CASSQPSGQANYGYTF.

The chain employs TRBV7-9 and TRBJ2-7; 8 bases align to TRBD1. This CDR3 is built from 15 residues. Germline V gene lookup returns CDR1 SEHNR and CDR2 FQNEAQ (reference sequence). V gave up 7 bases and J gave up 7 bases; unmatched junction bases: 15. The DNA of the CDR3 is TGTGCCAGCACCCCATGGGGACAGGCGACTTCGGAGCAGTACTTC. It codes for CASTPWGQATSEQYF.

The chain links TRBV9 to TRBJ2-7, with D tentatively TRBD1 (6 bases). This CDR3 is 14 amino acids long. The ends were cut back, 0 bases at V and 6 bases at J, with 13 bases in the middle. CDR1 SGDLS and CDR2 YYNGEE come from the germline V gene. The chain's CDR3 is CASSVDLQGAEQYF. The DNA of the CDR3 is TGTGCCAGCAGCGTAGACTTACAGGGAGCCGAGCAGTACTTC. The full variable domain, with the rest looked up from reference TRBV9 and TRBJ2-7, is DSGVTQTPKHLITATGQRVTLRCSPRSGDLSVYWYQQSLDQGLQFLIQYYNGEERAKGNILERFSAQQFPDLHSELNLSSLELGDSALYFCASSVDLQGAEQYFGPGTRLTVT.

The chain couples TRBV7-9 to TRBJ1-6; tentative D call: TRBD1 (6 bases). This CDR3 region has 14 residues. The ends were cut back, 7 bases at V and 8 bases at J, with 15 bases in the middle. Germline values: CDR1 SEHNR, CDR2 FQNEAQ (reference sequence). CDR3 DNA sequence: TGTGCCAGCAACGAGCAGGGGTCGGATTCACCCCTCCACTTT. This codes for CASNEQGSDSPLHF.

The rearrangement links TRBV5-1 to TRBJ2-1, with 12 bases identical to TRBD1. The germline gives CDR1 SGHRS, CDR2 YFSETQ. V was clipped by 3 bases and J by 6 bases; unmatched bases: 16. This CDR3 is built from 19 residues. The CDR3 sequence is CASSSGQGATVRGGNEQFF. The CDR3 DNA sequence: TGCGCCAGCAGCTCGGGACAGGGGGCCACTGTACGGGGGGGCAATGAGCAGTTCTTC.

The sample holds one count of this clonotype. J is TRBJ1-1 and V is TRBV5-4; D remains ambiguous. Trimming shortened V by 4 bases and J by 4 bases, and 17 bases separated the two germline ends. This CDR3 has 15 residues. CDR1 and CDR2 from the germline V gene are SGHNT and YYREEE (reference sequence). CDR3 DNA sequence: TGTGCCAGCAGCAAACAGACTCCCGACGGCACTGAAGCTTTCTTT. Residues: CASSKQTPDGTEAFF. The full variable domain, with the rest looked up from reference TRBV5-4 and TRBJ1-1, is ETGVTQSPTHLIKTRGQQVTLRCSSQSGHNTVSWYQQALGQGPQFIFQYYREEENGRGNFPPRFSGLQFPNYSSELNVNALELDDSALYLCASSKQTPDGTEAFFGQGTRLTVV.

CDR3 in DNA: TGCGCCAGCAGTCAGGACGGGAGCAATCAGCCCCAGCATTTT. Translating gives CASSQDGSNQPQHF. V and J are TRBV5-1 and TRBJ1-5; unclear D gene. CDR1 SGHRS and CDR2 YFSETQ come from the germline V gene. CDR3 size: 14 residues. The V end lost 5 bases, the J end lost 1 base, and 10 bases lay between the germline ends.

The chain joins TRBV19 to TRBJ1-1, with D maybe TRBD1 (6 bases). The V end lost 6 bases, the J end lost 4 bases, and 15 bases lay between the germline ends. The CDR3 sequence is 14 residues long. CDR1 and CDR2 (germline): LNHDA, SQIVND (reference sequence). The CDR3 DNA follows: TGTGCCAGTAGCAGGATTCAAGGGGGCACTGAAGCTTTCTTT. This gives the protein CASSRIQGGTEAFF. The full variable domain, its missing parts supplied by reference TRBV19 and TRBJ1-1, is DGGITQSPKYLFRKEGQNVTLSCEQNLNHDAMYWYRQDPGQGLRLIYYSQIVNDFQKGDIAEGYSVSREKKESFPLTVTSAQKNPTAFYLCASSRIQGGTEAFFGQGTRLTVV.

The J gene is TRBJ1-1, the V gene TRBV7-2, with D possibly being TRBD1 (5 bases). The germline V gene has CDR1 SGHTA and CDR2 FQGNSA. CDR3 length equals 16 residues. The V gene lost 0 bases and the J gene lost 5 bases, with 16 bases spanning the gap. This CDR3 reads CASSLAIPRAGTEAFF. CDR3 DNA: TGTGCCAGCAGCTTAGCGATCCCCCGGGCAGGGACTGAAGCTTTCTTT. The complete variable domain, with remaining parts taken from reference TRBV7-2 and TRBJ1-1, reads GAGVSQSPSNKVTEKGKDVELRCDPISGHTALYWYRQSLGQGLEFLIYFQGNSAPDKSGLPSDRFSAERTGGSVSTLTIQRTQQEDSAVYLCASSLAIPRAGTEAFFGQGTRLTVV.

The rearrangement joins TRBV4-1 to TRBJ2-3, with 13 bases identical to TRBD2. After removal of 0 bases from V and 8 bases from J, the junction contained 5 bases not matched to a gene. CDR3 length: 16 residues. CDR1 and CDR2 (germline): MGHRA, YSYEKL. The DNA of the CDR3 is TGCGCCAGCAGCCAAGAACTAGCGGGGGGGCCACCTACGCAGTATTTT. This gives the protein CASSQELAGGPPTQYF.

V gene TRBV9 combines with J gene TRBJ1-6; D remains unclear. Germline CDR1 is SGDLS and CDR2 is YYNGEE. The CDR3 loop spans 13 amino acids. V lost 3 bases to trimming and J lost 10 bases, with 11 bases between them. CDR3 nucleotides: TGTGCCAGCAGCGCCCTTGCTAGCTCACCCCTCCACTTT. Amino acid sequence: CASSALASSPLHF. Variable domain in full (rest from reference TRBV9 and TRBJ1-6): DSGVTQTPKHLITATGQRVTLRCSPRSGDLSVYWYQQSLDQGLQFLIQYYNGEERAKGNILERFSAQQFPDLHSELNLSSLELGDSALYFCASSALASSPLHFGNGTRLTVT.

The chain couples TRBV27 to TRBJ1-5; D is undetermined. The germline CDR1 and CDR2 sequences are MNHEY and SMNVEV (reference sequence). The V end lost 10 bases, the J end lost 7 bases, and 11 bases lay between the germline ends. This CDR3 has 11 residues. CDR3 bases: TGTGCCACCGGCAAGGACCAGCCCCAGCATTTT. As protein: CATGKDQPQHF.

The genes are TRBV20-1 and TRBJ2-3; no reliable D call. Trimming took 0 bases from V and 5 from J, leaving 9 bases between them. The CDR3 covers 13 residues. Germline V CDR1 and CDR2: DFQATT, SNEGSKA (reference sequence). As DNA, the CDR3 is TGCAGTGCTAGAGATCCCCAGATAGATACGCAGTATTTT. The encoded protein is CSARDPQIDTQYF.

This clonotype has just one count. J is TRBJ2-7 and V is TRBV4-2, with TRBD1 as a possible D gene (5 bases). Germline V gene data show CDR1 as LGHNA and CDR2 as YNFKEQ. The CDR3 contains 13 residues. Trimming removed 0 bases at V and 7 bases at J, with 10 bases between. The CDR3 is CASSQEHNREQYF. CDR3 in DNA: TGTGCCAGCAGCCAAGAGCACAACAGGGAGCAGTACTTC.

The V and J genes are TRBV4-2 and TRBJ2-1; D not certain. Trimming took 4 bases from V and 2 from J, leaving 6 bases between them. Germline CDR1 reads LGHNA; CDR2 reads YNFKEQ. The CDR3 runs 13 residues. The DNA for the CDR3 is TGTGCCAGCAGCCTTGAAGCCTACAATGAGCAGTTCTTC. It specifies CASSLEAYNEQFF.

This CDR3 is CASSQSGGVKETQYF. DNA for the CDR3: TGTGCCAGCAGCCAGTCAGGGGGCGTGAAAGAGACCCAGTACTTC. This chain links TRBV7-9 with TRBJ2-5, with 8 nucleotides matching TRBD1. Germline trimming cut 5 bases from V and 3 bases from J; bases unmatched to any gene: 8. CDR1 is SEHNR, CDR2 FQNEAQ, per germline (reference sequence). The CDR3 runs to 15 residues.